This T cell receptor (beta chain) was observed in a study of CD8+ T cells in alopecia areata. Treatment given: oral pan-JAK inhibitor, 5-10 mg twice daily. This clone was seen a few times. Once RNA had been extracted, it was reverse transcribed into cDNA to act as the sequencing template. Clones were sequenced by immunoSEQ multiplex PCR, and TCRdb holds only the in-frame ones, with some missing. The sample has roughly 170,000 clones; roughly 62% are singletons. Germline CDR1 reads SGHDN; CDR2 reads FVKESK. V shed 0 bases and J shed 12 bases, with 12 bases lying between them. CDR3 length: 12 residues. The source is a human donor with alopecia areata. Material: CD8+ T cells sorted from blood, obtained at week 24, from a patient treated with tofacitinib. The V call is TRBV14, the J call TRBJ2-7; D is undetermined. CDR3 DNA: TGTGCCAGCAGCCAAGATTTCATCGCAGTGTACTTC. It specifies CASSQDFIAVYF.